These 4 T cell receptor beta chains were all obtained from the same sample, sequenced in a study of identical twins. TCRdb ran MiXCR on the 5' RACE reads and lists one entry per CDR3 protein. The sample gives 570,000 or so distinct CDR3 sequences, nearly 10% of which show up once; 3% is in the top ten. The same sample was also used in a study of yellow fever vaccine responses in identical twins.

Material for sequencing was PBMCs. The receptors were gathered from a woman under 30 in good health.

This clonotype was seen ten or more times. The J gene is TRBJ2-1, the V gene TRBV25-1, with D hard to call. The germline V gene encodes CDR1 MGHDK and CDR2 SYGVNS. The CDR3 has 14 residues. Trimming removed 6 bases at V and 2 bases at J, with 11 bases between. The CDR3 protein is CASSVKLAYNEQFF. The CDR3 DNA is TGTGCCAGCAGCGTCAAGCTAGCCTACAATGAGCAGTTCTTC.

The CDR3 sequence: CSVFLTTGYDEQYF. CDR3 DNA sequence: TGCAGCGTTTTCCTTACGACAGGGTACGACGAGCAGTACTTC. The chain links TRBV29-1 to TRBJ2-7; 7 bases are shared with TRBD1. V lost 5 bases to trimming and J lost 5 bases; unmatched junction nucleotides: 12. The length of the CDR3 is 14 residues. CDR1 SQVTM and CDR2 ANQGSEA come from the germline V gene.

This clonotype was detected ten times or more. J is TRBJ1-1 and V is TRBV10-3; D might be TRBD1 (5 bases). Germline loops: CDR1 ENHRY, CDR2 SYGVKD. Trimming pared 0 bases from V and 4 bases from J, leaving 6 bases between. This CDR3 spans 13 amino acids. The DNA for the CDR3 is TGTGCCATCAGTGAGTCGGGGGGCACTGAAGCTTTCTTT. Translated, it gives CAISESGGTEAFF.

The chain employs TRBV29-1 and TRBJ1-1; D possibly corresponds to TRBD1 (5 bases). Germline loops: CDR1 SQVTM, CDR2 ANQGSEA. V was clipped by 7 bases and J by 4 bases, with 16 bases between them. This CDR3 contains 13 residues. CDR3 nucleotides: TGCAGCGGGGAAGATCCGGGGACCACTGAAGCTTTCTTT. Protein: CSGEDPGTTEAFF. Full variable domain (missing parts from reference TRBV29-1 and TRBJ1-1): SAVISQKPSRDICQRGTSLTIQCQVDSQVTMMFWYRQQPGQSLTLIATANQGSEATYESGFVIDKFPISRPNLTFSTLTVSNMSPEDSSIYLCSGEDPGTTEAFFGQGTRLTVV.